These T cell receptor beta chains were read from a single sample in a study of blood T cell repertoires in COVID-19. Clones were read by immunoSEQ multiplex PCR, and TCRdb kept only the in-frame ones, dropping some. This sample has some 140,000 clones, with approximately 80% found just once. The specimen was peripheral blood. Source of these receptors: a woman aged 60-75 years with COVID-19, enrolled during active disease. The CDR3 runs from the conserved cysteine through the conserved F or W. The D gene is left open where the match is weak. Size is omitted from some rows. Given values are once, few, many or a class for expanded clones.

V: TRBV18
length: 13
J: TRBJ1-1
size: few
D: TRBD1
CDR3: CASSPQGNAEAFF
DNA: TGTGCCAGCTCCCCACAGGGGAACGCTGAAGCTTTCTTT

V: TRBV6-5
length: 11
J: TRBJ1-1
size: .
D: TRBD1
CDR3: CARPRQGEAFF
DNA: TGTGCCCGCCCGCGACAGGGGGAAGCTTTCTTT

V: TRBV12-5
length: 18
J: TRBJ1-5
size: .
D: .
CDR3: CASGFLAGTRSGDQPQHF
DNA: TGTGCTAGTGGTTTCTTGGCAGGGACCCGATCGGGGGATCAGCCCCAGCATTTT

V: TRBV14
length: 14
J: TRBJ1-1
size: .
D: .
CDR3: CASSQNRVKTEAFF
DNA: TGTGCCAGCAGCCAGAACAGAGTGAAGACTGAAGCTTTCTTT

V: TRBV6-7
length: 15
J: TRBJ2-7
size: many
D: TRBD2
CDR3: CASSCGGGPSYEQYF
DNA: TGTGCCAGCAGCTGCGGGGGGGGGCCCTCCTACGAGCAGTACTTC

V: TRBV7-2
length: 15
J: TRBJ2-5
size: few
D: TRBD2
CDR3: CASSHRLAGQETQYF
DNA: TGTGCCAGCAGCCACCGACTAGCGGGGCAAGAGACCCAGTACTTC

V: TRBV6-5
length: 13
J: TRBJ1-4
size: .
D: .
CDR3: CASSRDANEKLFF
DNA: TGTGCCAGCAGCAGGGATGCTAATGAAAAACTGTTTTTT

V: TRBV6-1
length: 13
J: TRBJ1-6
size: once
D: .
CDR3: CASSEEGPRALHF
DNA: TGTGCCAGCAGTGAAGAAGGGCCGAGGGCCCTCCACTTT

V: TRBV30
length: 11
J: TRBJ1-2
size: once
D: .
CDR3: CARQEGYGYTF
DNA: TGTGCACGACAAGAAGGCTATGGCTACACCTTC

V: TRBV6-5
length: 15
J: TRBJ2-4
size: once
D: TRBD2
CDR3: CASSASGSKKNIQYF
DNA: TGTGCCAGCAGCGCTAGCGGGAGTAAGAAAAACATTCAGTACTTC

V: TRBV6-5
length: 13
J: TRBJ2-3
size: once
D: .
CDR3: CASRASVTDTQYF
DNA: TGTGCCAGCAGGGCATCTGTCACAGATACGCAGTATTTT

V: TRBV14
length: 14
J: TRBJ1-2
size: .
D: TRBD1
CDR3: CASSLHLTGNGYTF
DNA: TGTGCCAGCAGCCTCCACCTGACAGGGAATGGCTACACCTTC

V: TRBV6-4
length: 15
J: TRBJ2-5
size: once
D: TRBD2
CDR3: CASSPGSGGQETQYF
DNA: TGTGCCAGCAGCCCGGGTAGCGGGGGACAAGAGACCCAGTACTTC

V: TRBV7-9
length: 14
J: TRBJ1-1
size: .
D: .
CDR3: CASSLVRGRAEAFF
DNA: TGTGCCAGCAGCTTAGTTCGGGGAAGAGCTGAAGCTTTCTTT

V: TRBV18
length: 16
J: TRBJ1-1
size: .
D: .
CDR3: CASSPVAGRRDTEAFF
DNA: TGTGCCAGCTCACCAGTCGCTGGGAGGAGGGACACTGAAGCTTTCTTT

V: TRBV12-3/TRBV12-4
length: 12
J: TRBJ1-1
size: .
D: .
CDR3: CASSLVEGRAFF
DNA: TGTGCCAGCAGTTTAGTAGAGGGAAGAGCTTTCTTT

V: TRBV2
length: 15
J: TRBJ2-5
size: .
D: TRBD1
CDR3: CASRPEQGRRETQYF
DNA: TGTGCCAGCAGGCCCGAACAGGGGCGCCGGGAGACCCAGTACTTC

V: TRBV15
length: 16
J: TRBJ1-3
size: .
D: .
CDR3: CATSREGGVTRNTIYF
DNA: TGTGCCACCAGCAGAGAGGGAGGGGTTACGAGAAACACCATATATTTT

V: TRBV9
length: 16
J: TRBJ1-6
size: .
D: .
CDR3: CASSVGLGQGNSPLHF
DNA: TGTGCCAGCAGCGTAGGTCTAGGGCAGGGAAATTCACCCCTCCACTTT

V: TRBV19
length: 13
J: TRBJ1-6
size: .
D: TRBD1
CDR3: CASNTGGGSPLHF
DNA: TGTGCCAGTAACACAGGGGGGGGTTCACCCCTCCACTTT

V: TRBV6-1
length: 16
J: TRBJ1-2
size: .
D: .
CDR3: CASSEGQDPTGYGYTF
DNA: TGTGCCAGCAGTGAAGGACAGGATCCGACTGGCTATGGCTACACCTTC

V: TRBV5-1
length: 14
J: TRBJ2-1
size: .
D: TRBD2
CDR3: CASSTTSGANEQFF
DNA: TGCGCCAGCAGTACGACTAGCGGGGCGAATGAGCAGTTCTTC

V: TRBV27
length: 14
J: TRBJ2-1
size: .
D: TRBD1
CDR3: CASSLWTGGNEQFF
DNA: TGTGCCAGCAGTTTATGGACAGGCGGCAATGAGCAGTTCTTC

V: TRBV24-1
length: 15
J: TRBJ1-2
size: .
D: .
CDR3: CATSDPGQPLYGYTF
DNA: TGTGCCACCAGTGACCCTGGACAGCCCCTCTATGGCTACACCTTC

V: TRBV6-6
length: 14
J: TRBJ1-2
size: .
D: TRBD1
CDR3: CASSFGQGEAGYTF
DNA: TGTGCCAGCAGTTTCGGACAGGGGGAGGCCGGCTACACCTTC

V: TRBV7-3
length: 18
J: TRBJ2-3
size: .
D: TRBD2
CDR3: CASSLNRLAGVRTDTQYF
DNA: TGTGCCAGCAGCTTAAACCGGCTAGCGGGAGTTAGGACAGATACGCAGTATTTT

V: TRBV25-1
length: 13
J: TRBJ1-6
size: few
D: TRBD1
CDR3: CASSVQGASPLHF
DNA: TGTGCCAGCAGTGTACAGGGGGCATCACCCCTCCACTTT

V: TRBV10-1
length: 13
J: TRBJ2-7
size: once
D: TRBD2
CDR3: CAVGGSHSYEQYF
DNA: TGCGCCGTCGGGGGGTCCCACTCCTACGAGCAGTACTTC

V: TRBV5-1
length: 11
J: TRBJ1-1
size: .
D: .
CDR3: CASSIGTEAFF
DNA: TGCGCCAGCAGCATAGGGACAGAAGCTTTCTTT

V: TRBV3-1/TRBV3-2
length: 16
J: TRBJ2-1
size: .
D: TRBD2
CDR3: CASSRTSGKGYNEQFF
DNA: TGTGCCAGCAGCAGGACTAGCGGGAAGGGCTACAATGAGCAGTTCTTC

V: TRBV27
length: 13
J: TRBJ1-5
size: few
D: TRBD1
CDR3: CASTTGGNQPQHF
DNA: TGTGCCAGCACAACAGGGGGCAATCAGCCCCAGCATTTT

V: TRBV24-1
length: 16
J: TRBJ2-1
size: once
D: .
CDR3: CATSDLIAGSYNEQFF
DNA: TGTGCCACCAGTGATTTAATCGCAGGCTCCTACAATGAGCAGTTCTTC

V: TRBV7-8
length: 18
J: TRBJ1-3
size: .
D: TRBD1
CDR3: CASSLRTGERVKGNTIYF
DNA: TGTGCCAGCAGCTTAAGGACAGGGGAAAGGGTGAAAGGAAACACCATATATTTT

V: TRBV25-1
length: 16
J: TRBJ1-2
size: .
D: TRBD1
CDR3: CASSEYPNRGQIGYTF
DNA: TGTGCCAGCAGTGAATACCCGAACAGGGGGCAGATTGGCTACACCTTC

V: TRBV11-3
length: 13
J: TRBJ1-6
size: .
D: TRBD1
CDR3: CASSRDSESPLHF
DNA: TGTGCCAGCAGCCGGGACAGCGAATCACCCCTCCACTTT

V: TRBV6-5
length: 15
J: TRBJ1-5
size: few
D: .
CDR3: CASTWEGNSNQPQHF
DNA: TGTGCCAGCACCTGGGAGGGAAATAGCAATCAGCCCCAGCATTTT

V: TRBV19
length: 14
J: TRBJ1-5
size: .
D: .
CDR3: CASSIAPRSQPQHF
DNA: TGTGCCAGTAGTATAGCCCCAAGGAGTCAGCCCCAGCATTTT

V: TRBV3-1/TRBV3-2
length: 16
J: TRBJ1-1
size: .
D: .
CDR3: CASRPRKGEGNTEAFF
DNA: TGTGCCAGCAGACCCCGCAAAGGGGAGGGGAACACTGAAGCTTTCTTT

V: TRBV19
length: 17
J: TRBJ1-1
size: .
D: .
CDR3: CASSIDRQMMVNTEAFF
DNA: TGTGCCAGTAGTATAGACAGACAGATGATGGTGAACACTGAAGCTTTCTTT

V: TRBV7-3
length: 11
J: TRBJ2-3
size: .
D: .
CDR3: CASSSRNTQYF
DNA: TGTGCCAGCAGTTCTAGGAATACGCAGTATTTT

V: TRBV25-1
length: 14
J: TRBJ1-3
size: .
D: .
CDR3: CASSTGFSGNTIYF
DNA: TGTGCCAGCAGTACGGGATTCTCTGGAAACACCATATATTTT

V: TRBV5-1
length: 16
J: TRBJ2-2
size: .
D: .
CDR3: CASSRSQGQGTGELFF
DNA: TGCGCCAGCAGCCGGAGCCAAGGTCAGGGCACCGGGGAGCTGTTTTTT

V: TRBV18
length: 15
J: TRBJ1-6
size: once
D: TRBD1
CDR3: CASSPGQVGHSPLHF
DNA: TGTGCCAGCTCACCGGGACAGGTTGGGCATTCACCCCTCCACTTT

V: TRBV9
length: 15
J: TRBJ2-5
size: .
D: .
CDR3: CASSVGGGNQETQYF
DNA: TGTGCCAGCAGCGTAGGTGGGGGGAACCAAGAGACCCAGTACTTC

V: TRBV27
length: 13
J: TRBJ1-2
size: few
D: .
CDR3: CASSRQSFYGYTF
DNA: TGTGCCAGCAGTAGACAGTCCTTCTATGGCTACACCTTC

V: TRBV5-1
length: 14
J: TRBJ1-1
size: once
D: .
CDR3: CASSKEGDRTEAFF
DNA: TGCGCCAGCAGTAAAGAGGGGGACCGCACTGAAGCTTTCTTT

V: TRBV7-2
length: 17
J: TRBJ2-1
size: .
D: TRBD2
CDR3: CASSSGGGAGPYNEQFF
DNA: TGTGCCAGCAGCTCTGGGGGTGGAGCGGGGCCTTACAATGAGCAGTTCTTC

V: TRBV19
length: 15
J: TRBJ2-1
size: .
D: TRBD1
CDR3: CASSIAPGGYNEQFF
DNA: TGTGCCAGTAGTATCGCCCCAGGGGGATACAATGAGCAGTTCTTC

V: TRBV4-1
length: 13
J: TRBJ2-5
size: few
D: .
CDR3: CASRGTGQETQYF
DNA: TGCGCCAGCAGAGGAACAGGTCAAGAGACCCAGTACTTC

V: TRBV7-9
length: 16
J: TRBJ2-4
size: .
D: .
CDR3: CASSFNRARAGNIQYF
DNA: TGTGCCAGCAGCTTTAACAGGGCAAGGGCGGGAAACATTCAGTACTTC

V: TRBV3-1/TRBV3-2
length: 16
J: TRBJ2-7
size: .
D: TRBD2
CDR3: CASSQGAGTSGYEQYF
DNA: TGTGCCAGCAGCCAGGGGGCCGGGACTAGCGGCTACGAGCAGTACTTC

V: TRBV7-2
length: 16
J: TRBJ2-6
size: .
D: TRBD1
CDR3: CASSAGQVSGANVLTF
DNA: TGTGCCAGCAGCGCAGGACAGGTTTCTGGGGCCAACGTCCTGACTTTC